This note documents a single T cell receptor beta chain sequence. This clonotype was found many times. Its antigen is currently not known. No base-level quality is on record; no much larger clone is a single base apart. These data originate in a study of breast tumors, draining lymph nodes, adjacent tissues (dated by TCRdb to the mid-2010s). Turning to the overall study: In breast cancer patients, the study compared the TCR beta repertoires of tumor, adjacent nontumor tissue and axillary lymph nodes. In human breast cancer, the study set out to evaluate how tumor, surrounding tissue and draining lymph node repertoires relate to one another and whether T cells may move between these sites.

Lymph node samples came from the axillary draining lymph nodes of breast cancer patients. Results and caveats for the whole study, not just this receptor: A scenario in which most tumor T cells derive from the lymph node and then expand within tumor tissue was judged to be consistent with the data. Tumor and nontumor tissue repertoires were significantly more similar in luminal-like than in basal-like breast cancer. Tumor T-cell repertoires showed less diversity than lymph node repertoires and more diversity than nontumor tissue repertoires, and tumor T-cell repertoires showed preferential V and J gene usage. The study presented the conclusion that tumor T cells originate in lymph nodes as consistent with a hypothesis, not as something directly demonstrated.

Trimming takes 0 bases from V and 8 bases from J, and the germline ends sit 11 bases apart. The CDR1 and CDR2 encoded by the germline V gene are LGHNA and YNFKEQ. From its cysteine to its phenylalanine, the CDR3 spans 15 amino acids. Only the CDR3 portion is preserved as DNA: 45 bases, with reading frame beginning at the first base. The sequencer was an Illumina HiSeq 2000. TCR beta chain libraries were generated through multiplex PCR amplification. The amplified TCR beta chain products were analyzed by high-throughput sequencing. TCRdb trimmed public reads at Q25 via fastp, called clones via MiXCR and kept in-frame beta chains. A single entry per CDR3 protein holds the most common genes and DNA from its merged rows. The sample records about 100,000 distinct CDR3 sequences, around 20% of which are singletons. Approximately 1.2% of the sample rests with the top ten.

The sample was axillary lymph node tissue. The TCR comes from a female donor with breast cancer. Some clones in this sample may be carry-over from other donors' samples. Recombination linked TRBV4-2 to TRBJ1-6; no confident D gene assignment can be made. The CDR3: CASSQEGGFDSPLHF. Here is the DNA: TGTGCCAGCAGCCAAGAGGGAGGGTTCGATTCACCCCTCCACTTT.